These 13 T cell receptor beta chains came from one sample sequenced in a study of blood T cells in healthy people across ages. Next came a second PCR, run for about 6 to 11 cycles, which used a sample-barcoded 5' primer along with a J-beta primer mix. TCRdb re-derived calls from the 5' RACE reads in MiXCR, one entry per CDR3 protein. The sample has about 1.8 million distinct CDR3 sequences, about 49% seen once. Sequenced input: blood. The receptors stem from a woman in her forties in good health.

This clonotype came up a few times. The chain recombines TRBV6-2 or TRBV6-3 with TRBJ2-7; D uncertain. V gave up 6 bases and J gave up 3 bases, with 15 bases separating them. Germline-derived CDR1 and CDR2 are MNHEY and SVGEGT. This CDR3 has 14 amino acids. The CDR3 reads CASSRSLTIYEQYF. The CDR3, as DNA: TGTGCCAGCAGCCGCTCCCTGACGATCTACGAGCAGTACTTC.

There are a few counts of this clonotype. This chain uses TRBV20-1 with TRBJ2-1; 10 positions agree with TRBD2. The V and J ends lost 4 bases and 4 bases, in that order; junction bases with no gene match: 4. The CDR3 loop spans 14 amino acids. The germline V gene has CDR1 DFQATT and CDR2 SNEGSKA (reference sequence). The CDR3, as DNA: TGCAGTGCTAAGAGCGGGGGGGCTTACAATGAGCAGTTCTTC. Translated, it gives CSAKSGGAYNEQFF.

The V gene is TRBV2, the J gene TRBJ2-1; D is perhaps TRBD1 or TRBD2 (6 bases each). The CDR3 is 14 residues long. V was trimmed by 1 base and J by 7 bases, leaving 11 bases between them. Germline values: CDR1 SNHLY, CDR2 FYNNEI. DNA for the CDR3: TGTGCCAGCAGTGAAGGGGGGGCTCGAAATGAGCAGTTCTTC. Amino acid sequence: CASSEGGARNEQFF. Full variable domain (remainder filled in from reference TRBV2 and TRBJ2-1): EPEVTQTPSHQVTQMGQEVILRCVPISNHLYFYWYRQILGQKVEFLVSFYNNEISEKSEIFDDQFSVERPDGSNFTLKIRSTKLEDSAMYFCASSEGGARNEQFFGPGTRLTVL.

This sequence joins TRBV24-1 and TRBJ2-7; D is unresolved. The V gene lost 4 bases and the J gene lost 2 bases, with 11 bases spanning the gap. This CDR3 is built from 14 residues. The V gene's germline CDR1 is KGHDR and CDR2 SFDVKD. DNA of the CDR3: TGTGCCACCAGTGAGACTTTTCGACCCTACGAGCAGTACTTC. Its protein is CATSETFRPYEQYF.

The V call is TRBV5-1, the J call TRBJ1-2; TRBD1 might be the D (6 bases). The length of the CDR3 is 14 residues. Trimming shortened V by 1 base and J by 4 bases, and 11 bases separated the two germline ends. Germline V CDR1 and CDR2: SGHRS, YFSETQ. Here the CDR3 reads CASSLNREAYGYTF. The CDR3 DNA follows: TGCGCCAGCAGCTTGAACAGGGAGGCCTATGGCTACACCTTC. The full variable domain, in which reference TRBV5-1 and TRBJ1-2 provide the parts outside the CDR3, is KAGVTQTPRYLIKTRGQQVTLSCSPISGHRSVSWYQQTPGQGLQFLFEYFSETQRNKGNFPGRFSGRQFSNSRSEMNVSTLELGDSALYLCASSLNREAYGYTFGSGTRLTVV.

V usage is TRBV14 and J usage is TRBJ1-1; 7 positions match TRBD1. The CDR3 runs 16 residues. J gave up 2 bases and V 4 bases, and 10 bases lay outside the gene matches. CDR1 is SGHDN, CDR2 FVKESK, per germline. The CDR3 is CASSRGWGQLNTEAFF. Written as DNA, the CDR3 is TGTGCCAGCAGCCGGGGCTGGGGACAGTTAAACACTGAAGCTTTCTTT. The whole variable domain, filled in from reference TRBV14 and TRBJ1-1, reads EAGVTQFPSHSVIEKGQTVTLRCDPISGHDNLYWYRRVMGKEIKFLLHFVKESKQDESGMPNNRFLAERTGGTYSTLKVQPAELEDSGVYFCASSRGWGQLNTEAFFGQGTRLTVV.

In this sample, this clonotype turned up a few times. The J gene is TRBJ1-2, the V gene TRBV5-5; D might be TRBD1 (5 bases). The CDR3 consists of 15 residues. Germline lookup yields CDR1 SGHKS and CDR2 YYEKEE (reference sequence). V was shortened by 4 bases and J by 5 bases, with 18 bases between the two germline ends. The CDR3 bases are TGTGCCAGCAGCCCAGACCAGACAGTTGGTTATGGCTACACCTTC. Protein: CASSPDQTVGYGYTF.

This clonotype has more than one count but fewer than ten. The V and J genes are TRBV2 and TRBJ1-2; tentatively, D is TRBD1 (6 bases). Deletions cut 2 bases from V and 8 bases from J, with 15 bases between. The CDR3 spans 14 residues. Germline V lookup: CDR1 SNHLY, CDR2 FYNNEI. Here the CDR3 reads CASSEQGPLGGYTF. The CDR3 coding sequence is TGTGCCAGCAGTGAACAGGGGCCCCTAGGGGGCTACACCTTC.

The V gene is TRBV3-1, the J gene TRBJ1-2, with 8 bases fitting TRBD1. Trimming at V came to 0 bases and at J to 7 bases, leaving 7 bases not matched to a gene. Germline V gives CDR1 LGHDT, CDR2 YNNKEL (reference sequence). The CDR3 is made up of 15 amino acids. The CDR3 region is CASSQDHRGRTGYTF. CDR3 DNA sequence: TGTGCCAGCAGCCAAGATCACAGGGGGAGAACTGGCTACACCTTC.

This clonotype was detected only once. The CDR3 loop reads CASSVAGWEETQYF. For the CDR3, the DNA is TGTGCCAGCAGCGTAGCCGGGTGGGAGGAGACCCAGTACTTC. The chain combines TRBV9 with TRBJ2-5, with D possibly matching TRBD2 (5 bases). V was pared by 0 bases and J by 5 bases, with 11 bases between. Germline CDR1 reads SGDLS; CDR2 reads YYNGEE. This CDR3 is 14 amino acids long.

This clonotype appeared many times. The rearrangement joins TRBV4-3 to TRBJ2-3; D unresolved. The CDR3 is 13 amino acids. The germline V and J ends were trimmed by 1 base and 6 bases, with 8 bases remaining between them. Germline-derived CDR1 and CDR2 are LGHNA and YSLEER. The CDR3 here is CASSQGSKDTQYF. In DNA, the CDR3 is TGCGCCAGCAGCCAAGGGTCGAAGGATACGCAGTATTTT.

This clonotype has more than one count but fewer than ten. The chain carries TRBV21-1 and TRBJ2-7. TRBV21-1 is listed as a pseudogene. The CDR3 covers 15 residues. CDR3 nucleotides: TGTGCCAGCAGCAAAATCGGTCCGGGCTCCTACGAGCAGTACTTC. This translates into CASSKIGPGSYEQYF.

This clonotype has only a few counts. The chain carries TRBV29-1 and TRBJ2-5; perhaps TRBD2 as D (5 bases). This CDR3 is 13 amino acids long. CDR1 SQVTM and CDR2 ANQGSEA come from the germline V gene. Trimming left V 3 bases short and J 5 bases short, with 13 bases between. The CDR3 sequence is CSVESGLEETQYF. The CDR3 nucleotides are TGCAGCGTTGAGAGCGGTTTAGAGGAGACCCAGTACTTC.